One and the same sample provided the 10 T cell receptor beta chains below, sequenced in a study of T cell changes during pregnancy in multiple sclerosis. Clones were sequenced by immunoSEQ multiplex PCR, and TCRdb holds only the in-frame ones, with some missing. Of fewer than 80,000 clones in the sample, 70% to 90% were seen once. This sample comprised peripheral blood, obtained in the first trimester of pregnancy. The receptors stem from a female donor in good health, enrolled as a control in a pregnancy study.

V and J are TRBV7-8 and TRBJ1-2; D unclear. Germline V gene sequence: CDR1 SGHVS, CDR2 FQNEAQ. The ends were cut back, 4 bases at V and 4 bases at J, with 10 bases in the middle. The CDR3 length is 13 residues. CDR3 loop: CASSYSPSYGYTF. As DNA, the CDR3 is TGTGCCAGCAGCTACAGTCCATCCTATGGCTACACCTTC.

V and J are TRBV5-4 and TRBJ2-1, with 8 bases matching TRBD1. This CDR3 contains 15 residues. V lost 5 bases to trimming and J lost 4 bases; unmatched junction nucleotides: 8. CDR1 is SGHNT and CDR2 is YYREEE in the germline V gene (reference sequence). The CDR3 coding sequence is TGTGCCAGCAGAGCTGGACAGGGAATTTACAATGAGCAGTTCTTC. Amino acids: CASRAGQGIYNEQFF.

This clone was seen ten or more times. V and J are TRBV5-1 and TRBJ2-2, with 10 nucleotides matching TRBD2. The germline gives CDR1 SGHRS, CDR2 YFSETQ. The CDR3 totals 14 residues. J gave up 1 base and V 10 bases, and 4 bases lay outside the gene matches. The CDR3 spells CARRTSGNTGELFF. DNA for the CDR3: TGCGCCCGACGGACTAGCGGGAACACCGGGGAGCTGTTTTTT.

This chain uses TRBV11-2 with TRBJ1-2; 8 positions agree with TRBD1. CDR1 and CDR2 from the germline V gene are SGHAT and FQNNGV. The length of the CDR3 is 15 residues. V lost 0 bases and J lost 10; bases outside the gene matches: 10. The CDR3 DNA reads TGTGCCAGCAGCTTAGACAGGGGGCCGCGCAGGGACTACACCTTC. Encoded protein: CASSLDRGPRRDYTF.

The rearrangement links TRBV19 to TRBJ2-3, with 7 bases fitting TRBD2. Unmatched junction bases numbered 3, after V lost 2 bases and J lost 1 base. The CDR3 is 15 residues long. Germline loops: CDR1 LNHDA, CDR2 SQIVND (reference sequence). CDR3 in amino acids: CASSIWLAGTDTQYF. The CDR3, as DNA: TGTGCCAGTAGTATATGGCTAGCGGGCACAGATACGCAGTATTTT.

The rearrangement joins TRBV7-9 to TRBJ2-2; D possibly corresponds to TRBD2 (6 bases). The V gene lost 2 bases and the J gene lost 1 base, with 11 bases spanning the gap. The germline V gene encodes CDR1 SEHNR and CDR2 FQNEAQ (reference sequence). The CDR3 runs 16 residues. The CDR3 region is CASSLWLARNTGELFF. CDR3 nucleotides: TGTGCCAGCAGCTTATGGCTAGCGAGGAACACCGGGGAGCTGTTTTTT.

The genes are TRBV28 and TRBJ2-1; tentatively, D is TRBD2 (5 bases). Germline assignment: CDR1 MDHEN and CDR2 SYDVKM. V lost 7 bases and J lost 3, with 7 bases in between. The CDR3 is 12 residues long. CDR3 in amino acids: CASTGNYNEQFF. The CDR3 nucleotides read TGTGCCAGCACCGGGAACTACAATGAGCAGTTCTTC.

The chain links TRBV11-1 to TRBJ2-3, with a possible D match to TRBD1 (5 bases). Germline CDR1 and CDR2: SGHAT and FQDESV (reference sequence). V was cut by 5 bases and J by 2 bases, with 11 bases left in between. CDR3 size: 14 residues. The CDR3 region has the DNA TGTGCCAGCAGCCTCGGACACGTCACAGATACGCAGTATTTT. Encoded protein: CASSLGHVTDTQYF.

This clone was observed a few times. The rearrangement uses TRBV12-5 and TRBJ1-1; 7 bases line up with TRBD1. The CDR3 runs 16 residues. Germline CDR1 LGHNT, CDR2 FRNRAP. Trimming at V came to 4 bases and at J to 2 bases, leaving 10 bases not matched to a gene. CDR3: CASGSDPGTVNTEAFF. CDR3 in DNA: TGTGCTAGTGGTTCAGACCCCGGGACAGTTAACACTGAAGCTTTCTTT.

V gene TRBV6-1 combines with J gene TRBJ1-5, with 9 bases that match TRBD1. Germline CDR1 MNHNS, CDR2 SASEGT. This CDR3 spans 15 amino acids. V trimming: 4 bases; J trimming: 1 base; junction bases outside the gene matches: 2. The CDR3 is CASSGQGGSNQPQHF. Here the CDR3 DNA reads TGTGCCAGCAGTGGACAGGGGGGGAGCAATCAGCCCCAGCATTTT.